This T cell receptor beta chain was recovered during a study of identical twins. Through template switching, a universal primer site was introduced, and the cDNA contained unique molecular identifiers. TCRdb reprocessed the 5' RACE reads with MiXCR, giving one entry per CDR3 protein. The sample holds approximately 890,000 distinct CDR3 sequences, 9% to 15% seen once. Per the germline V gene, CDR1 is DFQATT and CDR2 is SNEGSKA (reference sequence). Trimming cost V 5 bases and J 2 bases, with 15 bases left between them. The CDR3 is made up of 14 amino acids. These data were also filed under a second study, of yellow fever vaccine responses in identical twins.

The sequenced material came from PBMCs. The origin of this receptor is a woman under 30 in good health. V is TRBV20-1 and J is TRBJ2-5; no clear D gene. The CDR3 nucleotides read TGCAGTGCTTCGCCCCCTCCTGGACAAGAGACCCAGTACTTC. Its protein product is CSASPPPGQETQYF.